This T cell receptor beta chain was captured in a study of T-cell memory formation after mild COVID-19. TCRdb re-derived calls from the 5' RACE reads in MiXCR, one entry per CDR3 protein. The sample consists of nearly 110,000 distinct CDR3 sequences, about a sixth of them appearing once. This CDR3 is 15 amino acids long. V was cut by 3 bases and J by 0 bases, with 12 bases left in between. Germline CDR1 reads SGHRS; CDR2 reads YFSETQ. There are a few counts of this clonotype. The sequence derives from an adult woman who had mild COVID-19 (a few samples of this study predate the infection). Cell type and time point are not known. The sample comprised PBMCs or a T cell subset sorted from them (not recorded which). The chain links TRBV5-1 to TRBJ1-1; D possibly corresponds to TRBD1 (5 bases). CDR3 loop: CASSYATDMNTEAFF. The CDR3 DNA follows: TGCGCCAGCAGCTATGCGACAGACATGAACACTGAAGCTTTCTTT.